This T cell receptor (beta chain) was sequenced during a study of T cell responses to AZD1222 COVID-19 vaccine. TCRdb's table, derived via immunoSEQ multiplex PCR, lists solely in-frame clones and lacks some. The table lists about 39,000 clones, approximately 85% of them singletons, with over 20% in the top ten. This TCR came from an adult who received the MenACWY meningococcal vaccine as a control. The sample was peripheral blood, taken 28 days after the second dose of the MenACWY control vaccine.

CDR3: CASSLGEGEEKLFF. The CDR3, as DNA: TGTGCCAGCAGCTTGGGGGAGGGTGAAGAAAAACTGTTTTTT. This chain connects TRBV5-4 to TRBJ1-4; D remains ambiguous. Deletions cut 0 bases from V and 8 bases from J, with 11 bases between. This CDR3 has 14 amino acids. Germline CDR1 and CDR2: SGHNT and YYREEE (reference sequence).